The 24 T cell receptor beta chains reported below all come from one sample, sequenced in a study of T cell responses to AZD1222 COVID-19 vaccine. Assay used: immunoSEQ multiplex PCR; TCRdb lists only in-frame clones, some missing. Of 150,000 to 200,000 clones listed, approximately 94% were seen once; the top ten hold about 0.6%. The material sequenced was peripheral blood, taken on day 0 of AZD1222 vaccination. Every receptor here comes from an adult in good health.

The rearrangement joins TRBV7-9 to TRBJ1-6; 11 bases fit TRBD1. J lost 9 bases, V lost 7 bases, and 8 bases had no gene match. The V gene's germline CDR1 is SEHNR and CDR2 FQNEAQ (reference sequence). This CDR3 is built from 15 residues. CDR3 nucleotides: TGTGCCAGCACCAGGGACAGGGGGTATGGTTCACCCCTCCACTTT. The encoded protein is CASTRDRGYGSPLHF.

The CDR3 is CASNRQGIGTGELFF. In DNA, the CDR3 is TGTGCCAGCAACCGACAGGGGATCGGGACCGGGGAGCTGTTTTTT. The chain is built from TRBV28 and TRBJ2-2; TRBD1 matches 8 bases. The CDR3 is 15 residues long. The germline CDR1 and CDR2 sequences are MDHEN and SYDVKM. The V and J ends lost 7 bases and 5 bases, in that order; junction bases with no gene match: 9.

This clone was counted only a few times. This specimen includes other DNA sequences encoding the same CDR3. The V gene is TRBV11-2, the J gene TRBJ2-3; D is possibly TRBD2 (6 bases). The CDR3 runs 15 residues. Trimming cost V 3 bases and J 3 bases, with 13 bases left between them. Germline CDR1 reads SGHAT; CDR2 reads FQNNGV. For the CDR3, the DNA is TGTGCCAGCAGCTTTTCCGGGAGTAGTACAGATACGCAGTATTTT. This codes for CASSFSGSSTDTQYF.

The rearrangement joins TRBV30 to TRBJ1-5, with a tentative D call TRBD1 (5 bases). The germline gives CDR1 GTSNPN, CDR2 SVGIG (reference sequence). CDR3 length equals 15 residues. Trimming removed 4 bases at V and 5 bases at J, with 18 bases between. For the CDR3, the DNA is TGTGCCTGGAAGTCCGGCGCAGGGTTTCATCAGCCCCAGCATTTT. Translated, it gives CAWKSGAGFHQPQHF.

CDR3: CASSTRAESTDTQYF. The CDR3 DNA follows: TGCGCCAGCAGCACCCGGGCCGAGAGCACAGATACGCAGTATTTT. This rearrangement joins TRBV4-1 to TRBJ2-3; D is unclear. CDR3 size: 15 residues. The germline V and J ends were trimmed by 5 bases and 0 bases, with 12 bases remaining between them. Germline-derived CDR1 and CDR2 are MGHRA and YSYEKL.

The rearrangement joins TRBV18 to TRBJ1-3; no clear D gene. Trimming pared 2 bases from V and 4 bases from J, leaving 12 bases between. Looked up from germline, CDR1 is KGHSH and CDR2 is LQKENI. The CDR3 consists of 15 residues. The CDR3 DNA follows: TGTGCCAGCTCACCATTGCAGGCGGAAGGAAACACCATATATTTT. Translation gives CASSPLQAEGNTIYF.

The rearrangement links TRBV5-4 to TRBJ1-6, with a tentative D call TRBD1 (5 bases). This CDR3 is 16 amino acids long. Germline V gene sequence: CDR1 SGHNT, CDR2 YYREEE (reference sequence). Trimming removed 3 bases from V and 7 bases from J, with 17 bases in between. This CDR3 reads CASSSARGRGNSPLHF. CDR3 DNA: TGTGCCAGCAGCTCCGCGAGGGGCCGGGGAAATTCACCCCTCCACTTT.

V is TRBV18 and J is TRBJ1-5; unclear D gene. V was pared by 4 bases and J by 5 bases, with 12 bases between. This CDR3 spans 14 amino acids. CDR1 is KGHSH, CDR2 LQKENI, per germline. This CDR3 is CASSLGSGHQPQHF. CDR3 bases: TGTGCCAGCTCACTAGGCAGCGGCCATCAGCCCCAGCATTTT.

The DNA for the CDR3 is TGTGCCAGTAAAGCCGCGCGGGAGACCCTTCGAGATACGCAGTATTTT. Protein product: CASKAARETLRDTQYF. The V call is TRBV19, the J call TRBJ2-3; 7 bases are a match to TRBD2. The CDR3 is made up of 16 amino acids. J was trimmed by 5 bases and V by 7 bases; bases with no gene match: 15. In germline, CDR1 is LNHDA, CDR2 SQIVND (reference sequence).

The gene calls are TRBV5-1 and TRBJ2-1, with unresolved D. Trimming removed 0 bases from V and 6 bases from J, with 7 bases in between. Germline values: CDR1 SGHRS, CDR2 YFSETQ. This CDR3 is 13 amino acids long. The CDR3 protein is CASSLDGSNEQFF. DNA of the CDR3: TGCGCCAGCAGCTTGGACGGATCCAATGAGCAGTTCTTC.

The CDR3: CASSPPADNYGYTF. In nucleotides, the CDR3 is TGTGCCAGCTCACCTCCAGCAGATAACTATGGCTACACCTTC. The chain couples TRBV18 to TRBJ1-2; D remains unclear. Germline CDR1 reads KGHSH; CDR2 reads LQKENI. V was shortened by 3 bases and J by 1 base, with 9 bases between the two germline ends. The CDR3 covers 14 residues.

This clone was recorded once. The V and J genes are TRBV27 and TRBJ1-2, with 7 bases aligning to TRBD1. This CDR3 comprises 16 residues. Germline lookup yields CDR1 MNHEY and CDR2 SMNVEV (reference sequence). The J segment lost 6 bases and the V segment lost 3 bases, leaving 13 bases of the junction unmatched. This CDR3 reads CASSLRETGRVDGYTF. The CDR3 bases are TGTGCCAGCAGTTTGAGGGAGACAGGGAGGGTGGATGGCTACACCTTC.

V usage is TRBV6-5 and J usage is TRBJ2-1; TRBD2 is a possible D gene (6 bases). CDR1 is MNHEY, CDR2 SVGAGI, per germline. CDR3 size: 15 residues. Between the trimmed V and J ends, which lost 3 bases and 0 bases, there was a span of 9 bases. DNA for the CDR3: TGTGCCAGCAGTTATAGCGGCCCCTCCTACAATGAGCAGTTCTTC. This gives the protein CASSYSGPSYNEQFF.

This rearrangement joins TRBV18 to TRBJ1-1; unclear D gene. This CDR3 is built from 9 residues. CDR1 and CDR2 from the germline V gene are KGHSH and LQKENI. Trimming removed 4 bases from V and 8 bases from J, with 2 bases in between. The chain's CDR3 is CASSLEAFF. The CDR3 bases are TGTGCCAGCTCACTGGAAGCTTTCTTT.

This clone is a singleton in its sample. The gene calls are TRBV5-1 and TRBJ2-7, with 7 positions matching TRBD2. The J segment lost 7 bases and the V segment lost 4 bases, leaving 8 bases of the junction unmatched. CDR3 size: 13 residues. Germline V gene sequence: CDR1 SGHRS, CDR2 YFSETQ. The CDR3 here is CASSSGVTGEQYF. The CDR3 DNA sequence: TGCGCCAGCAGCAGCGGGGTCACGGGAGAGCAGTACTTC. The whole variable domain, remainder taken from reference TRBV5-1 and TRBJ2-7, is KAGVTQTPRYLIKTRGQQVTLSCSPISGHRSVSWYQQTPGQGLQFLFEYFSETQRNKGNFPGRFSGRQFSNSRSEMNVSTLELGDSALYLCASSSGVTGEQYFGPGTRLTVT.

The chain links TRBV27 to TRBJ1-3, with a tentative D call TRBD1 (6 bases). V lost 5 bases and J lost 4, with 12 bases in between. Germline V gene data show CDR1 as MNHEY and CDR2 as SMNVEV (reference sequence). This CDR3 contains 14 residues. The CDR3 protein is CASSITGSGNTIYF. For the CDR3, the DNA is TGTGCCAGCAGTATAACAGGGAGCGGAAACACCATATATTTT.

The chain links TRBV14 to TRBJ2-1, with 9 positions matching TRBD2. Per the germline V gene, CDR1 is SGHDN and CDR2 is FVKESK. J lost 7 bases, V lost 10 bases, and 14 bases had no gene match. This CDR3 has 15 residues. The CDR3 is CATRRAGGAANEQFF. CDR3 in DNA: TGTGCCACACGTCGGGCGGGAGGGGCGGCGAATGAGCAGTTCTTC.

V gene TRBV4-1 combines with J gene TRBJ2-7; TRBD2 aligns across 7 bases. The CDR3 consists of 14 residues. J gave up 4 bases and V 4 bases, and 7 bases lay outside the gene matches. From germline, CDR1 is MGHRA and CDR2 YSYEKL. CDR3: CASSRGLESYEQYF. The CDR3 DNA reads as TGCGCCAGCAGCCGAGGACTAGAAAGTTACGAGCAGTACTTC.

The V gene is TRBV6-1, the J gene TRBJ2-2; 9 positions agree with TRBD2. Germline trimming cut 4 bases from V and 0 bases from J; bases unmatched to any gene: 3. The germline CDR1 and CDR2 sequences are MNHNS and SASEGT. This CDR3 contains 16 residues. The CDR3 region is CASSVRTSANTGELFF. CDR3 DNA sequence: TGTGCCAGCAGTGTCCGGACTAGCGCGAACACCGGGGAGCTGTTTTTT.

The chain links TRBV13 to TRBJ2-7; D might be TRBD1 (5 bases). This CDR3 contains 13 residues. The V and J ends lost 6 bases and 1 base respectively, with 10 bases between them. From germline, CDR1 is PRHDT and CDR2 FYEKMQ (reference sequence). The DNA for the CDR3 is TGTGCCAGCAGTCGAAGGGGTTCCTACGAGCAGTACTTC. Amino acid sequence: CASSRRGSYEQYF.

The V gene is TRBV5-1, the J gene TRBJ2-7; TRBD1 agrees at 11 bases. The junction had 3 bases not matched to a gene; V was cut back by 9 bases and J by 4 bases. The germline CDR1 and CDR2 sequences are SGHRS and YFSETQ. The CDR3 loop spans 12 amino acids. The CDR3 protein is CAKGQGGYEQYF. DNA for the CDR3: TGCGCCAAGGGACAGGGGGGTTACGAGCAGTACTTC.

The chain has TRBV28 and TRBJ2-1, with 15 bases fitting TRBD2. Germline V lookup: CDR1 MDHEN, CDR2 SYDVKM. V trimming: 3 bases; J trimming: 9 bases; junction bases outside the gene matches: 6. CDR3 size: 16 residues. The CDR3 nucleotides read TGTGCCAGCAGTTTCTTCGGGACTAGCGGGAGGAGTGAGCAGTTCTTC. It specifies CASSFFGTSGRSEQFF.

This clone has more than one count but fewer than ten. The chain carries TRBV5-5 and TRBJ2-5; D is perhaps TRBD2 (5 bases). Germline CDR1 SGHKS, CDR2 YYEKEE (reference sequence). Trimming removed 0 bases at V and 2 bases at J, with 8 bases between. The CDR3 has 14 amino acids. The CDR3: CASSLAEAQETQYF. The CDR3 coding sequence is TGTGCCAGCAGCTTGGCGGAGGCGCAAGAGACCCAGTACTTC.

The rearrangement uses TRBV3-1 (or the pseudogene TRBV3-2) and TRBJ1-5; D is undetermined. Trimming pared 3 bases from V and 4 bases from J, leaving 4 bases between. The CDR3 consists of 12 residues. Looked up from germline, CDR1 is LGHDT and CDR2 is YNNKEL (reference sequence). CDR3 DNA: TGTGCCAGCAGCCAGGGGAATCAGCCCCAGCATTTT. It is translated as CASSQGNQPQHF.